These 10 T cell receptor beta chains were all obtained from the same sample, sequenced in a study of early T cells in non-severe SARS-CoV-2 infection. TCRdb re-derived calls from the 5' RACE reads in MiXCR, one entry per CDR3 protein. The sample consists of about 48,000 distinct CDR3 sequences, 7% to 9% of them appearing once. Material: whole blood. All receptors come from an adult who was a healthcare worker with PCR-confirmed SARS-CoV-2 infection or an uninfected control (not recorded which).

This clonotype was recorded many times. The chain is built from TRBV5-4 and TRBJ1-4; TRBD1 matches 7 bases. V lost 5 bases to trimming and J lost 0 bases; unmatched junction nucleotides: 10. The germline CDR1 and CDR2 sequences are SGHNT and YYREEE (reference sequence). CDR3 length equals 17 residues. This CDR3 is CASSSGQERATNEKLFF. The CDR3 region has the DNA TGTGCCAGCAGTTCTGGACAGGAACGCGCAACTAATGAAAAACTGTTTTTT.

This chain links TRBV2 with TRBJ2-6; D remains unclear. Germline V gives CDR1 SNHLY, CDR2 FYNNEI. The CDR3 totals 14 residues. Trimming cost V 7 bases and J 4 bases, with 11 bases left between them. The CDR3 sequence: CASNLPGGANVLTF. Here the CDR3 DNA reads TGTGCCAGCAACTTGCCAGGAGGGGCCAACGTCCTGACTTTC.

This clonotype was recorded many times. The chain employs TRBV30 and TRBJ1-2; a possible D gene is TRBD1 (5 bases). The V and J ends lost 5 bases and 8 bases respectively, with 9 bases between them. Germline lookup yields CDR1 GTSNPN and CDR2 SVGIG (reference sequence). The CDR3 is 10 residues long. CDR3 in amino acids: CAWSRGGYTF. The CDR3 DNA is TGTGCCTGGTCCCGGGGGGGCTACACCTTC.

The chain couples TRBV20-1 to TRBJ2-3; unclear D gene. The CDR3 contains 14 residues. V was cut by 3 bases and J by 2 bases, with 12 bases left in between. Germline CDR1 and CDR2: DFQATT and SNEGSKA (reference sequence). CDR3 sequence (DNA): TGCAGTGCTAGTACTCTGGGCTTCACAGATACGCAGTATTTT. Translation: CSASTLGFTDTQYF.

Ten or more counts support this clonotype. One end of the junction fails to match germline, which may point to a read error. The rearrangement joins TRBV15 to TRBJ1-1; D not certain. Germline CDR1 LNHNV, CDR2 YYDKDF (reference sequence). The CDR3 runs to 14 residues. CDR3 DNA sequence: TGTGCCACCAGCTCCGGACGGCAAAACACTGAAGTTTTCTTT. Residues: CATSSGRQNTEVFF. Drawing the rest from reference TRBV15 and TRBJ1-1, the complete variable domain is DAMVIQNPRYQVTQFGKPVTLSCSQTLNHNVMYWYQQKSSQAPKLLFHYYDKDFNNEADTPDNFQSRRPNTSFCFLDIRSPGLGDTAMYLCATSSGRQNTEVFFGQGTRLTVV.

This clonotype was found many times. The J gene is TRBJ1-6, the V gene TRBV30; D unclear. CDR1 and CDR2 (germline): GTSNPN, SVGIG (reference sequence). There are 13 residues in the CDR3. V lost 5 bases and J 9 bases, leaving 14 bases between the germline ends. The CDR3 reads CAWLQVGSSPLHF. In nucleotides, the CDR3 is TGTGCCTGGCTGCAGGTCGGGAGTTCACCCCTCCACTTT.

This clonotype was recorded many times. The V gene is TRBV28, the J gene TRBJ2-1, with D tentatively TRBD2 (6 bases). Germline lookup yields CDR1 MDHEN and CDR2 SYDVKM. The CDR3 totals 16 residues. Between the trimmed V and J ends, which lost 5 bases and 6 bases, there was a span of 20 bases. CDR3 amino acids: CASSPWRVATVNEQFF. The CDR3 nucleotides read TGTGCCAGCAGTCCCTGGAGGGTAGCAACCGTCAATGAGCAGTTCTTC.

The chain combines TRBV11-2 with TRBJ2-3, with a tentative D call TRBD2 (6 bases). CDR3 size: 16 residues. V lost 3 bases and J 4 bases, leaving 17 bases between the germline ends. Per the germline V gene, CDR1 is SGHAT and CDR2 is FQNNGV. As DNA, the CDR3 is TGTGCCAGCAGCTTGATGCAGGACCCGGGGGCAGATACGCAGTATTTT. Translating gives CASSLMQDPGADTQYF.

In its sample, this clonotype was seen many times. This sequence joins TRBV5-6 and TRBJ1-6; a possible D gene is TRBD1 (5 bases). The CDR3 totals 14 residues. The germline gives CDR1 SGHDT, CDR2 YYEEEE. V lost 3 bases and J 7 bases, leaving 11 bases between the germline ends. The CDR3 DNA reads TGTGCCAGCAGCTCCGGGACGGGAAATTCACCCCTCCACTTT. It codes for CASSSGTGNSPLHF.

This clonotype has just a few counts. The chain couples TRBV29-1 to TRBJ2-2; D unclear. V was clipped by 5 bases and J by 1 base, with 5 bases between them. This CDR3 comprises 12 residues. Germline V gene lookup returns CDR1 SQVTM and CDR2 ANQGSEA. CDR3 in amino acids: CSVQENTGELFF. CDR3 sequence (DNA): TGCAGCGTTCAGGAGAACACCGGGGAGCTGTTTTTT.